This paragraph reports one T cell receptor (beta chain). This sample is drawn from a study of shared clonotypes between healthy human individuals. Profiling relied on immunoSEQ multiplex PCR, and the TCRdb table lists in-frame clones only, not all of them. The data hold about 300,000 clones, with about 74% observed a single time. The CDR3 covers 15 residues. Germline V gives CDR1 SGHTA, CDR2 FQGNSA. After removal of 0 bases from V and 6 bases from J, the junction contained 5 bases not matched to a gene. The specimen sequenced was memory CD4+ T cells sorted from blood. Noted subset: CD45RA-negative fraction. J is TRBJ1-5 and V is TRBV7-2; the match to TRBD1 covers 7 bases. This TCR was recovered from a young man in good health. CDR3 DNA sequence: TGTGCCAGCAGCTTAGCCATGCCAGGGGGTCAGCCCCAGCATTTT. This gives the protein CASSLAMPGGQPQHF.